These 24 T cell receptor beta chains came from one sample sequenced in a study of cytomegalovirus exposure and HLA in healthy donors. This PCR relied on a set of 60 Vbeta primers and 13 Jbeta primers. Data came from immunoSEQ multiplex PCR; TCRdb stores just in-frame clones and leaves some out. The sample consists of approximately 100,000 clones, roughly a tenth of them appearing once. Sequenced: PBMCs. The source of these receptors is a man aged 45-60 years in good health and CMV-seropositive.

This clone was picked up a small number of times. The chain employs TRBV27 and TRBJ2-1; a possible D gene is TRBD2 (5 bases). The CDR3 spans 15 residues. Trimming shortened V by 6 bases and J by 1 base, and 13 bases separated the two germline ends. The V gene's germline CDR1 is MNHEY and CDR2 SMNVEV (reference sequence). As DNA, the CDR3 is TGTGCCAGCAGGTGGACTGGCACTTCCTACAATGAGCAGTTCTTC. Translation: CASRWTGTSYNEQFF.

This clone was seen only a few times. The chain combines TRBV18 with TRBJ2-7; 7 bases match TRBD1. Germline V gene lookup returns CDR1 KGHSH and CDR2 LQKENI. This CDR3 has 13 amino acids. With V trimmed by 2 bases and J by 6 bases, 4 bases remained unmatched. The CDR3 DNA is TGTGCCAGCTCACCAGGGGCAGGGGGCGAGCAGTACTTC. Protein sequence: CASSPGAGGEQYF. The full variable domain, with the rest looked up from reference TRBV18 and TRBJ2-7, is NAGVMQNPRHLVRRRGQEARLRCSPMKGHSHVYWYRQLPEEGLKFMVYLQKENIIDESGMPKERFSAEFPKEGPSILRIQQVVRGDSAAYFCASSPGAGGEQYFGPGTRLTVT.

The gene calls are TRBV7-9 and TRBJ1-2; perhaps TRBD1 as D (6 bases). The V gene's germline CDR1 is SEHNR and CDR2 FQNEAQ (reference sequence). The CDR3 length is 15 residues. V lost 1 base and J 4 bases, leaving 13 bases between the germline ends. This CDR3 is CASSLDGGGPYGYTF. CDR3 bases: TGTGCCAGCAGCTTAGACGGCGGGGGGCCCTATGGCTACACCTTC.

The chain is built from TRBV11-2 and TRBJ2-1; a possible D gene is TRBD2 (6 bases). V lost 3 bases to trimming and J lost 0 bases, with 9 bases between them. Germline V gene sequence: CDR1 SGHAT, CDR2 FQNNGV. CDR3 length: 15 residues. In DNA form, the CDR3 reads TGTGCCAGCAGCTTGGCGGGGAACTCCTACAATGAGCAGTTCTTC. Its translation: CASSLAGNSYNEQFF.

The chain combines TRBV4-3 with TRBJ2-2, with D uncertain. V lost 0 bases, J lost 10 bases, and 9 bases lay in between. Germline V gene data show CDR1 as LGHNA and CDR2 as YSLEER. This CDR3 contains 13 residues. CDR3 sequence: CASSQDLGEELFF. CDR3 coding DNA: TGCGCCAGCAGCCAAGATCTGGGCGAGGAGCTGTTTTTT.

This clone was observed a handful of times. The chain combines TRBV15 with TRBJ2-5; D not certain. Germline loops: CDR1 LNHNV, CDR2 YYDKDF (reference sequence). The CDR3 runs 16 residues. Trimming took off 0 bases at V and 4 bases at J, with 15 bases between the two ends. In nucleotides, the CDR3 is TGTGCCACCAGCAGAGATCGCGGCAGCTACCCAGAGACCCAGTACTTC. Its translation is CATSRDRGSYPETQYF.

This clone was picked up a small number of times. V gene TRBV7-9 combines with J gene TRBJ2-5; 11 nucleotides align to TRBD1. Germline-derived CDR1 and CDR2 are SEHNR and FQNEAQ (reference sequence). The CDR3 totals 15 residues. J lost 5 bases, V lost 3 bases, and 5 bases had no gene match. The CDR3 DNA follows: TGTGCCAGCAGCTTTCGGACAGGGGGCGGGGAGACCCAGTACTTC. Amino acids: CASSFRTGGGETQYF.

The CDR3 bases are TGTGCCAGCTCACCTCCATGGAGGGGTTTAGAGACCCAGTACTTC. Its protein is CASSPPWRGLETQYF. The chain employs TRBV18 and TRBJ2-5; TRBD2 might be the D (6 bases). Trimming stripped 3 bases from V and 4 bases from J, with 15 bases between. CDR3 size: 15 residues. In germline, CDR1 is KGHSH, CDR2 LQKENI.

The V and J genes are TRBV27 and TRBJ1-5; 10 nucleotides match TRBD1. This CDR3 has 12 amino acids. Germline loops: CDR1 MNHEY, CDR2 SMNVEV (reference sequence). Trimming took 6 bases from V and 10 from J; bases not matched to a gene: 3. Here the CDR3 reads CASRTGGNPQHF. CDR3 sequence (DNA): TGTGCCAGCAGGACAGGGGGCAACCCCCAGCATTTT.

The CDR3 sequence is CASSLFREGGQYF. The CDR3 bases are TGTGCCAGCAGTTTATTCCGGGAGGGGGGGCAGTATTTT. The genes are TRBV28 and TRBJ2-3, with TRBD2 identical over 8 bases. V trimming: 1 base; J trimming: 11 bases; junction bases outside the gene matches: 5. Germline V gene lookup returns CDR1 MDHEN and CDR2 SYDVKM. The CDR3 loop spans 13 amino acids.

This chain uses TRBV30 with TRBJ1-4; D is possibly TRBD1 (5 bases). CDR3 length equals 13 residues. The V gene lost 5 bases and the J gene lost 1 base, with 8 bases spanning the gap. CDR1 is GTSNPN, CDR2 SVGIG, per germline (reference sequence). CDR3 protein: CAWGGGTNEKLFF. CDR3 in DNA: TGTGCCTGGGGCGGGGGAACTAATGAAAAACTGTTTTTT. Looking up the rest from reference TRBV30 and TRBJ1-4 gives the full variable domain: SQTIHQWPATLVQPVGSPLSLECTVEGTSNPNLYWYRQAAGRGLQLLFYSVGIGQISSEVPQNLSASRPQDRQFILSSKKLLLSDSGFYLCAWGGGTNEKLFFGSGTQLSVL.

This clone was detected only a few times. The chain employs TRBV4-1 and TRBJ1-1; D is perhaps TRBD1 (5 bases). This CDR3 has 15 residues. Trimming left V 1 base short and J 5 bases short, with 14 bases between. Per the germline V gene, CDR1 is MGHRA and CDR2 is YSYEKL. In DNA form, the CDR3 reads TGCGCCAGCAGCCAAGGATGGGGGGGGAGGACTGAAGCTTTCTTT. Encoded protein: CASSQGWGGRTEAFF.

The table lists this clone with a few counts. The J gene is TRBJ2-7, the V gene TRBV20-1; 12 nucleotides line up with TRBD2. Trimming cost V 7 bases and J 5 bases; bases outside gene matches: 0. Looked up from germline, CDR1 is DFQATT and CDR2 is SNEGSKA (reference sequence). The CDR3 contains 11 residues. CDR3 sequence: CSGTSGDEQYF. In DNA, the CDR3 is TGCAGTGGGACTAGCGGGGACGAGCAGTACTTC.

The rearrangement joins TRBV7-9 to TRBJ2-5; D gene ambiguous. Matching the DNA end better, TRBJ2-7 makes the J call doubtful. Germline CDR1 is SEHNR and CDR2 is FQNEAQ (reference sequence). The CDR3 totals 14 residues. For the CDR3, the DNA is TGTGCCAGCAGCTTAGTATCCCGTGATTACGAGCAGTACTTC. As protein: CASSLVSRDYEQYF.

The J gene is TRBJ2-4, the V gene TRBV19; 8 bases fit TRBD2. CDR1 and CDR2 from the germline V gene are LNHDA and SQIVND (reference sequence). There are 18 residues in the CDR3. J was trimmed by 0 bases and V by 5 bases; bases with no gene match: 12. The CDR3 loop is CASSLTSASDLAKNIQYF. The DNA of the CDR3 is TGTGCCAGTAGTTTGACTAGCGCGAGCGACCTAGCCAAAAACATTCAGTACTTC.

This clone was seen only a few times. The CDR3 nucleotides are TGTGCCAGCAGCCCCGGGACAGCCTTCTTTGAAAAACTGTTTTTT. This gives the protein CASSPGTAFFEKLFF. The chain is built from TRBV7-6 and TRBJ1-4; 7 bases are a match to TRBD1. V lost 5 bases to trimming and J lost 7 bases; unmatched junction nucleotides: 10. The CDR3 totals 15 residues. The germline gives CDR1 SGHVS, CDR2 FNYEAQ.

This clone turned up a few times. V usage is TRBV7-3 and J usage is TRBJ1-5; 10 bases are a match to TRBD1. V was pared by 5 bases and J by 2 bases, with 3 bases of the junction left unmatched. The CDR3 length is 15 residues. The germline V gene encodes CDR1 SGHTA and CDR2 FQGTGA. The CDR3, as DNA: TGTGCCAGCAGCCGGGACAGGGGACGCAATCAGCCCCAGCATTTT. It yields the protein CASSRDRGRNQPQHF.

The chain links TRBV6-5 to TRBJ1-6; D unresolved. The V end was cut by 6 bases, the J end by 9 bases, with 15 bases between. The germline CDR1 and CDR2 sequences are MNHEY and SVGAGI. CDR3 size: 14 residues. The CDR3 sequence: CASRKTQFSSPLHF. The CDR3, as DNA: TGTGCCAGCAGAAAAACACAGTTCTCTTCACCCCTCCACTTT.

The V gene is TRBV4-3, the J gene TRBJ2-2; 10 nucleotides line up with TRBD2. The trim removed 0 bases at V and 5 bases at J, leaving 9 bases unmatched. The CDR3 runs to 18 residues. Looked up from germline, CDR1 is LGHNA and CDR2 is YSLEER. CDR3 protein: CASSQDPPGAGGTGELFF. CDR3 nucleotides: TGCGCCAGCAGCCAAGACCCGCCTGGAGCGGGAGGGACCGGGGAGCTGTTTTTT.

The chain employs TRBV27 and TRBJ2-3; 8 nucleotides align to TRBD1. CDR3 size: 14 residues. V lost 6 bases and J lost 6; bases outside the gene matches: 8. Germline CDR1 and CDR2: MNHEY and SMNVEV (reference sequence). CDR3 nucleotides: TGTGCCAGCAGCAAAACACAGGGGGAGGATACGCAGTATTTT. Protein sequence: CASSKTQGEDTQYF.

The chain is built from TRBV28 and TRBJ2-7; TRBD1 agrees at 8 bases. The V and J ends lost 5 bases and 3 bases, in that order; junction bases with no gene match: 9. There are 15 residues in the CDR3. From germline, CDR1 is MDHEN and CDR2 SYDVKM. In nucleotides, the CDR3 is TGTGCCAGCAGTCTACCGGGACAGGTACTCTACGAGCAGTACTTC. Its translation: CASSLPGQVLYEQYF.

Only a few counts were recorded for this clone. This sequence joins TRBV19 and TRBJ2-5; no firm D call. Germline V lookup: CDR1 LNHDA, CDR2 SQIVND (reference sequence). The V gene lost 4 bases and the J gene lost 2 bases, with 11 bases spanning the gap. There are 14 residues in the CDR3. The CDR3 protein is CASSSQGAQETQYF. The CDR3 DNA reads TGTGCCAGTAGTAGCCAAGGAGCTCAAGAGACCCAGTACTTC.

In its sample, this clone was seen a few times. The chain has TRBV5-8 and TRBJ1-2; TRBD1 aligns across 7 bases. The trim removed 0 bases at V and 6 bases at J, leaving 11 bases unmatched. Looked up from germline, CDR1 is SGHTS and CDR2 is YDEGEE. This CDR3 is built from 16 residues. CDR3 protein: CASSLGLATGNHGYTF. The CDR3, as DNA: TGTGCCAGCAGCTTGGGATTAGCGACAGGGAATCATGGCTACACCTTC.

There are a few counts of this clone. The CDR3 is CASSLTSGTYEQYF. DNA of the CDR3: TGTGCCAGCAGCTTGACTAGCGGCACCTACGAGCAGTACTTC. The chain uses TRBV5-6 and TRBJ2-7; 8 positions match TRBD2. Germline V lookup: CDR1 SGHDT, CDR2 YYEEEE. Trimming removed 1 base from V and 2 bases from J; junction bases left unmatched: 2. The CDR3 runs 14 residues.